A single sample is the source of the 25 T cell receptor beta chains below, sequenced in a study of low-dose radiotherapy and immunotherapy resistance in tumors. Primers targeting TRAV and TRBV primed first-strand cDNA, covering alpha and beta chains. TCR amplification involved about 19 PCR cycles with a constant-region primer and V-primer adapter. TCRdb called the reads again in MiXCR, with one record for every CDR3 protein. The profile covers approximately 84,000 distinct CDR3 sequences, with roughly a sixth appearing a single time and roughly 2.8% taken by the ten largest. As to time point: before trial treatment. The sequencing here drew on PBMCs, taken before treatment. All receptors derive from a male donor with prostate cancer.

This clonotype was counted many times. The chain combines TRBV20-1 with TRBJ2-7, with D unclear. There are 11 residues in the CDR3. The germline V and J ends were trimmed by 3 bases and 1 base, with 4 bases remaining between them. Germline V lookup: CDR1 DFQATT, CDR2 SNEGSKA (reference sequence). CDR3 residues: CSASLSYEQYF. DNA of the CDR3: TGCAGTGCTAGCTTATCCTACGAGCAGTACTTC.

The DNA for the CDR3 is TGTGCCAGCAGCTTAGACACAGGCCAAGAGACCCAGTACTTC. Protein sequence: CASSLDTGQETQYF. This rearrangement joins TRBV7-2 to TRBJ2-5; D is possibly TRBD1 (5 bases). The CDR3 spans 14 residues. Germline assignment: CDR1 SGHTA and CDR2 FQGNSA. Trimming pared 1 base from V and 1 base from J, leaving 7 bases between.

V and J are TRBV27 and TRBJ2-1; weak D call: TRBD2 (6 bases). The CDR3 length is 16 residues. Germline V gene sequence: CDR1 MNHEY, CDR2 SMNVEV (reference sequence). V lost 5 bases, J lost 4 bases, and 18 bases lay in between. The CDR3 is CASSAGGTGGYNEQFF. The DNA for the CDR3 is TGTGCCAGCAGTGCTGGGGGGACTGGAGGGTACAATGAGCAGTTCTTC.

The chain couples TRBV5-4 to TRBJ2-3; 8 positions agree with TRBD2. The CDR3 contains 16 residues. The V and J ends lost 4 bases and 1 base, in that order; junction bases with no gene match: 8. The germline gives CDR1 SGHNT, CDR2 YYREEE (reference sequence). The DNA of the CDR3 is TGTGCCAGCAGCCGTTCGGGGGGGCTGGGCACAGATACGCAGTATTTT. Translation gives CASSRSGGLGTDTQYF. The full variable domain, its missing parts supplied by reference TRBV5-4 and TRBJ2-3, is ETGVTQSPTHLIKTRGQQVTLRCSSQSGHNTVSWYQQALGQGPQFIFQYYREEENGRGNFPPRFSGLQFPNYSSELNVNALELDDSALYLCASSRSGGLGTDTQYFGPGTRLTVL.

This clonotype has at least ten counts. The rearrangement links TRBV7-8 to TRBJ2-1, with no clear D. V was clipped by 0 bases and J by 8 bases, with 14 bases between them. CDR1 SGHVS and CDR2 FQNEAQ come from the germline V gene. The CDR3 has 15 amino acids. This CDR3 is CASSLAVGSSHEQFF. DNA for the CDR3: TGTGCCAGCAGCTTAGCGGTCGGTAGCTCCCATGAGCAGTTCTTC.

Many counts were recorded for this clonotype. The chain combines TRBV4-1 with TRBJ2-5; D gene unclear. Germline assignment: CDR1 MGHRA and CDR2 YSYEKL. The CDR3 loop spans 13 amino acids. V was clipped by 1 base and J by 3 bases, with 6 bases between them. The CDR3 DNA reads TGCGCCAGCAGCCAAGTAACGGAAGAGACCCAGTACTTC. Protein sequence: CASSQVTEETQYF.

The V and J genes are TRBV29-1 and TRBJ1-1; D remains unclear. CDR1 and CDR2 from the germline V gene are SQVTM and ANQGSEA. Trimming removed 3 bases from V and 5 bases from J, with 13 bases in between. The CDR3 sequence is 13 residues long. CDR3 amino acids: CSVDIGLGTEAFF. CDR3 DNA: TGCAGCGTTGATATAGGGCTTGGGACTGAAGCTTTCTTT. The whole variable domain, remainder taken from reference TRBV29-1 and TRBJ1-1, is SAVISQKPSRDICQRGTSLTIQCQVDSQVTMMFWYRQQPGQSLTLIATANQGSEATYESGFVIDKFPISRPNLTFSTLTVSNMSPEDSSIYLCSVDIGLGTEAFFGQGTRLTVV.

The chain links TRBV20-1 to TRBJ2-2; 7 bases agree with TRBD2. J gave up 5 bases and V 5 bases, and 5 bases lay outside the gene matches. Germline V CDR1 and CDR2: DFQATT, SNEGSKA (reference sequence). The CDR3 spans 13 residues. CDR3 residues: CSAHGGRTGELFF. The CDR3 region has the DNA TGCAGTGCTCACGGGGGGAGGACCGGGGAGCTGTTTTTT.

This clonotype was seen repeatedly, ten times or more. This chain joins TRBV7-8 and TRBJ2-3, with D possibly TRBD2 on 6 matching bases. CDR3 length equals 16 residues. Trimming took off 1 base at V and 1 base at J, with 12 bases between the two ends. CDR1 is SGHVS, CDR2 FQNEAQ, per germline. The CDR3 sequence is CASSLGRGAGTDTQYF. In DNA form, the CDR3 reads TGTGCCAGCAGCTTAGGGAGGGGAGCGGGCACAGATACGCAGTATTTT.

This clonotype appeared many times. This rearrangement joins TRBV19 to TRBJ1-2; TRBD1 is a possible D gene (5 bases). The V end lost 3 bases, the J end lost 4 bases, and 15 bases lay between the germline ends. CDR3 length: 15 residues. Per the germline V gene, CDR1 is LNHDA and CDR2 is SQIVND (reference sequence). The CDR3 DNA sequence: TGTGCCAGTAGTATGTCGGCAGGGTCGGCCTATGGCTACACCTTC. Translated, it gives CASSMSAGSAYGYTF.

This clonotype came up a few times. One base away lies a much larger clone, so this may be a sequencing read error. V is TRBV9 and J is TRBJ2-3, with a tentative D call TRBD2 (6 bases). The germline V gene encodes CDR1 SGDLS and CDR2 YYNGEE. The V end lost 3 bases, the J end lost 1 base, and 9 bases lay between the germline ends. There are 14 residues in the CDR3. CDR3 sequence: CASSAPGGTDTQYF. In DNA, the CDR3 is TGTGCCAGCAGCGCCCCGGGGGGCACAGATACGCAGTATTTT.

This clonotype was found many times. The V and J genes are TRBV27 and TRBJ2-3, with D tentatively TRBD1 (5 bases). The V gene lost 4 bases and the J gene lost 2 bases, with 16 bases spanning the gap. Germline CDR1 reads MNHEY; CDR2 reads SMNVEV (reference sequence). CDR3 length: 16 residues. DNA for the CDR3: TGTGCCAGCAGTTCCCTCTCCGACAGTGACACAGATACGCAGTATTTT. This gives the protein CASSSLSDSDTDTQYF.

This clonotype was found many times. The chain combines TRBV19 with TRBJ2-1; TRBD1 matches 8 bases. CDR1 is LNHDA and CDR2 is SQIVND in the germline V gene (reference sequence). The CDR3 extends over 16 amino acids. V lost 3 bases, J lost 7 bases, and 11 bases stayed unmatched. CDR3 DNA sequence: TGTGCCAGTAGTATGGGGATGGACAGGGCCCTGAATGAGCAGTTCTTC. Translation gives CASSMGMDRALNEQFF.

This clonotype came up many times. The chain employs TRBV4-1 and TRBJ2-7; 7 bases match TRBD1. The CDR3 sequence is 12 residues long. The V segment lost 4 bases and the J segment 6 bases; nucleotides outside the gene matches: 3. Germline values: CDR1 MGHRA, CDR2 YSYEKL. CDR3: CASSPTGLEQYF. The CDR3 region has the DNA TGCGCCAGCAGCCCGACAGGGCTCGAGCAGTACTTC.

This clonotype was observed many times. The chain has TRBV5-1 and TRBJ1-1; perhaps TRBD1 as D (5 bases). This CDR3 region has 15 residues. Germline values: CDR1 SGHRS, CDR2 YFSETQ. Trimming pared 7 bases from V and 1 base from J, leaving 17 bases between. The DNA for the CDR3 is TGCGCCAGCGGACTACTCGGCACAGGGAACACTGAAGCTTTCTTT. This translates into CASGLLGTGNTEAFF.

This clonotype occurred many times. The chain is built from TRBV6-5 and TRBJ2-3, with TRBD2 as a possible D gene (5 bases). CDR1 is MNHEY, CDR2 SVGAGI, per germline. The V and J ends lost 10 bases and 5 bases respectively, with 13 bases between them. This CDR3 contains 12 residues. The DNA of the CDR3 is TGTGCCACCAGAGGGATGGTAGATACGCAGTATTTT. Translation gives CATRGMVDTQYF.

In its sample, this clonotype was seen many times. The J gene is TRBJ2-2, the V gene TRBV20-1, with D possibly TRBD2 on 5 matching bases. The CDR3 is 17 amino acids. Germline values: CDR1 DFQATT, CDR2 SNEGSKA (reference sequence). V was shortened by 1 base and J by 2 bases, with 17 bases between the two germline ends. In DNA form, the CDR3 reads TGCAGTGCTAGAGTCGGGATTGGCAGGAGAAACACCGGGGAGCTGTTTTTT. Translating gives CSARVGIGRRNTGELFF.

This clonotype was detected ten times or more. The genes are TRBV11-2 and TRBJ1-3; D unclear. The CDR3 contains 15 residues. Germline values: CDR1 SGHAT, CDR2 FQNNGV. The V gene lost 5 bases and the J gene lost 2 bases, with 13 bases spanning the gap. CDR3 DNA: TGTGCCAGCAGCCCCGTGGGCGGGCCTGGAAACACCATATATTTT. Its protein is CASSPVGGPGNTIYF.

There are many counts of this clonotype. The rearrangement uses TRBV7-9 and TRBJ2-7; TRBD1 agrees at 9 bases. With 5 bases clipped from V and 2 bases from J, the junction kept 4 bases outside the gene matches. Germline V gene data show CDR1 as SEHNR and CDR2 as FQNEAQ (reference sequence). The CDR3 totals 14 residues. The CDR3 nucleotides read TGTGCCAGCAGCCCAAACAGGGGGCCCTACGAGCAGTACTTC. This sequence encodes CASSPNRGPYEQYF.

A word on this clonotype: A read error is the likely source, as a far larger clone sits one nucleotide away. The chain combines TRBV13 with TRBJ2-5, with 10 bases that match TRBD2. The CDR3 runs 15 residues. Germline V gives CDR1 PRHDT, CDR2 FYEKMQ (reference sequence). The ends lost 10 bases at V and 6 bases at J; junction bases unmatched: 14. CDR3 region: CANRATSGEGKTQYF. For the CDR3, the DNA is TGTGCCAACAGGGCTACTAGCGGGGAGGGGAAGACCCAGTACTTC.

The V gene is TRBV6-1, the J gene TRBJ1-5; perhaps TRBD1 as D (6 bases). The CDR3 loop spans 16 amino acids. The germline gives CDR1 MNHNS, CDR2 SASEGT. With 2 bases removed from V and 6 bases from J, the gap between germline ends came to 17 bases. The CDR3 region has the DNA TGTGCCAGCAGTGAATCGTCTGGACAGCATGGTCAGCCCCAGCATTTT. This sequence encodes CASSESSGQHGQPQHF.

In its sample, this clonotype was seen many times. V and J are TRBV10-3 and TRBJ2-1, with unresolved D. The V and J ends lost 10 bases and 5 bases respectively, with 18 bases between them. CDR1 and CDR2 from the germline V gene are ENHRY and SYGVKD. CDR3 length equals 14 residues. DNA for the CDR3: TGTGCCAGCCGAGTCTCACCAGACCACAATGAGCAGTTCTTC. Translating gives CASRVSPDHNEQFF.

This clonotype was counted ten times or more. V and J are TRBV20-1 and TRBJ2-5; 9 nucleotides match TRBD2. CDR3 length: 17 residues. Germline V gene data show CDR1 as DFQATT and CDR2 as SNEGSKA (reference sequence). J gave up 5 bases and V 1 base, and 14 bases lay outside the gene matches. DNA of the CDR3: TGCAGTGCTAGAGCCGCCGTTAGAGCGGGGGGAATCGAGACCCAGTACTTC. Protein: CSARAAVRAGGIETQYF.

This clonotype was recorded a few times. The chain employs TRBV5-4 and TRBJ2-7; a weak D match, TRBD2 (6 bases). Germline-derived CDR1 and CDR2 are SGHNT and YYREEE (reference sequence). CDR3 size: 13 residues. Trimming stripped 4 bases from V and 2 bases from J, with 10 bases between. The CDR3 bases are TGTGCCAGCAGCCCCTGGGGGGCCTACGAGCAGTACTTC. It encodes CASSPWGAYEQYF. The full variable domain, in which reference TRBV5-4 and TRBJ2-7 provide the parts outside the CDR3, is ETGVTQSPTHLIKTRGQQVTLRCSSQSGHNTVSWYQQALGQGPQFIFQYYREEENGRGNFPPRFSGLQFPNYSSELNVNALELDDSALYLCASSPWGAYEQYFGPGTRLTVT.

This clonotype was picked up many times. The CDR3 protein is CASSGDREKLFF. The CDR3 DNA reads as TGTGCCAGCAGTGGGGACAGAGAAAAACTGTTTTTT. The rearrangement uses TRBV6-2 or TRBV6-3 and TRBJ1-4, with 7 bases fitting TRBD1. The CDR3 contains 12 residues. Germline V CDR1 and CDR2: MNHEY, SVGEGT. V dropped 5 bases and J dropped 8; count of bases not matched to a gene: 2.